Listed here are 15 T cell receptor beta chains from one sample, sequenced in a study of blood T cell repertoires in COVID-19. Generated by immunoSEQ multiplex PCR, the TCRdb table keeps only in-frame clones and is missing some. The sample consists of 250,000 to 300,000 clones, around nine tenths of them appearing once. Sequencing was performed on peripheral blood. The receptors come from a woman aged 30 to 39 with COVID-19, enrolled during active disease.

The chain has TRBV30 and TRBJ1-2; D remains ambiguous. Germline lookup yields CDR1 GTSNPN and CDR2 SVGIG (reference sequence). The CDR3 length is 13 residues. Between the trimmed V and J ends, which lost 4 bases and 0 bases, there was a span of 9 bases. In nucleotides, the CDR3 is TGTGCCTGGAAACCTTTAGCTAACTATGGCTACACCTTC. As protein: CAWKPLANYGYTF.

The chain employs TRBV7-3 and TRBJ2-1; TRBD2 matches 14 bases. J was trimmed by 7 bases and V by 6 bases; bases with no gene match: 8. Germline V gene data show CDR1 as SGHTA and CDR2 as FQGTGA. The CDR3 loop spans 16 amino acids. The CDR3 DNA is TGTGCCAGCAGATCCTCCGGGACTAGCGGGAGAAATGAGCAGTTCTTC. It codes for CASRSSGTSGRNEQFF.

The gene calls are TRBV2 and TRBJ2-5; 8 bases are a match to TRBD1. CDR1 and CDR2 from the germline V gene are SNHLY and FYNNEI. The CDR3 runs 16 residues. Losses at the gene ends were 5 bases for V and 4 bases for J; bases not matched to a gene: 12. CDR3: CASSTRDRGKIETQYF. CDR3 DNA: TGTGCCAGCAGTACAAGAGACAGGGGCAAGATAGAGACCCAGTACTTC. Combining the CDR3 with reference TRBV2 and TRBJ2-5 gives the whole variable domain EPEVTQTPSHQVTQMGQEVILRCVPISNHLYFYWYRQILGQKVEFLVSFYNNEISEKSEIFDDQFSVERPDGSNFTLKIRSTKLEDSAMYFCASSTRDRGKIETQYFGPGTRLLVL.

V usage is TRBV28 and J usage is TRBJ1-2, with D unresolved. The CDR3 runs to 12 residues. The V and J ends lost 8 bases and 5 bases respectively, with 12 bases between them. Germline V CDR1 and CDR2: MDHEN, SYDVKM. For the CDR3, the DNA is TGTGCCAGCGTCCGGGATAGATATGGCTACACCTTC. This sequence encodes CASVRDRYGYTF.

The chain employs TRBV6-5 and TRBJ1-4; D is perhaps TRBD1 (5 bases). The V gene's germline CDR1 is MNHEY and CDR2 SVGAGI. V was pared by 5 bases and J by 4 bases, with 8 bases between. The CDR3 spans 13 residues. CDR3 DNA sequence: TGTGCCAGCAGTCGGGACTATAATGAAAAACTGTTTTTT. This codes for CASSRDYNEKLFF.

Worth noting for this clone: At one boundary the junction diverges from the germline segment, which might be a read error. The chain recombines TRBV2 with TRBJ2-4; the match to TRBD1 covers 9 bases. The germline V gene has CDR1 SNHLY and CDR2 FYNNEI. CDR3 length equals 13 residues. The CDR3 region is CASSLFDRGAYDF. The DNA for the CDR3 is TGTGCCAGCAGTCTCTTTGACAGGGGGGCCTACGACTTC. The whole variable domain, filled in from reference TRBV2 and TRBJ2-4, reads EPEVTQTPSHQVTQMGQEVILRCVPISNHLYFYWYRQILGQKVEFLVSFYNNEISEKSEIFDDQFSVERPDGSNFTLKIRSTKLEDSAMYFCASSLFDRGAYDFGAGTRLSVL.

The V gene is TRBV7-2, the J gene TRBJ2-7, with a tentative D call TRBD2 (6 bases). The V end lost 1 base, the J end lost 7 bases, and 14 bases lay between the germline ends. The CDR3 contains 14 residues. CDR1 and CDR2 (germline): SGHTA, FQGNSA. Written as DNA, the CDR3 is TGTGCCAGCAGCTTAGTTACGGGAGTGGGTGAGCAGTACTTC. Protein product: CASSLVTGVGEQYF.

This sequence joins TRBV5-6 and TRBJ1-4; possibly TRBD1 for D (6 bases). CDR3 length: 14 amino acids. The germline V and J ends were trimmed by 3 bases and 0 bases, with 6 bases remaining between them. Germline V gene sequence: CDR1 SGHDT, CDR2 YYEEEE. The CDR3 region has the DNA TGTGCCAGCAGCTGGACAGCAACTAATGAAAAACTGTTTTTT. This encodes CASSWTATNEKLFF.

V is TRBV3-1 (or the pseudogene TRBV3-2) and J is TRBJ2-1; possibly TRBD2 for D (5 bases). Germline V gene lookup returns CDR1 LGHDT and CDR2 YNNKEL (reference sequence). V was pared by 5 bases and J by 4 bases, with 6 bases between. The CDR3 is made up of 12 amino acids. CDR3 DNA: TGTGCCAGCAGCAGGACTTACAATGAGCAGTTCTTC. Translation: CASSRTYNEQFF.

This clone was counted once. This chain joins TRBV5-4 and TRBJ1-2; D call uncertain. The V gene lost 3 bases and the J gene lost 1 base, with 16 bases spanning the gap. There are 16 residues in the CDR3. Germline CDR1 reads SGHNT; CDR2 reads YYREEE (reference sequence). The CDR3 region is CASSWRADLLNYGYTF. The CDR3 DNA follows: TGTGCCAGCAGCTGGCGGGCGGACCTTCTTAACTATGGCTACACCTTC.

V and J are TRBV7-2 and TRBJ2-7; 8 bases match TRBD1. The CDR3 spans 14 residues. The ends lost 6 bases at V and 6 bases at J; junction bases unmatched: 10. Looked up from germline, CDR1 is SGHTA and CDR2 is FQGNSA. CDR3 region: CASRRDGQGIEQYF. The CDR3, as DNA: TGTGCCAGCAGGCGCGACGGACAGGGAATCGAGCAGTACTTC.

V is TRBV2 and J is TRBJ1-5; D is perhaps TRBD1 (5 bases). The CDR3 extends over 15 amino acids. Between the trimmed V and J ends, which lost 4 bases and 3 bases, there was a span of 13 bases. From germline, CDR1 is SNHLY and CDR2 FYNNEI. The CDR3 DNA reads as TGTGCCAGCAGTGCGTCGACAGCCAACAATCAGCCCCAGCATTTT. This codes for CASSASTANNQPQHF.

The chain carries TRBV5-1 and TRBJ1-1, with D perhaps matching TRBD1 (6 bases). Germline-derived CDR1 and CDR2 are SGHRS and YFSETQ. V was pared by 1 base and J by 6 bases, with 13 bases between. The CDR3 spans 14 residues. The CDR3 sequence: CASSLLQGPPEAFF. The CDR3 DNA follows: TGCGCCAGCAGCTTGTTACAGGGTCCCCCTGAAGCTTTCTTT.

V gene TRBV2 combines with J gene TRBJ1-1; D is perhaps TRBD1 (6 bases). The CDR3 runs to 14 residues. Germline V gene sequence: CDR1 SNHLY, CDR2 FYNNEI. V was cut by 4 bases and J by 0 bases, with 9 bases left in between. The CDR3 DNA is TGTGCCAGCAGTGCCGGGACAATGAACACTGAAGCTTTCTTT. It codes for CASSAGTMNTEAFF.

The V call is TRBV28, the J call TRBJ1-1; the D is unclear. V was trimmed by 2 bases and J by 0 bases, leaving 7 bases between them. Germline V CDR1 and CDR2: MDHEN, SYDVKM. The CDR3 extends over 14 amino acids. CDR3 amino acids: CASSLSQMNTEAFF. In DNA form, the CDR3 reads TGTGCCAGCAGTTTAAGTCAGATGAACACTGAAGCTTTCTTT.